A single sample gave rise to the 26 T cell receptor beta chains below, sequenced in a study of blood T cell repertoires in COVID-19. The method was immunoSEQ multiplex PCR; TCRdb's version includes in-frame clones alone and lacks a portion of them. This sample has tens of thousands of clones, with around 90% found just once. The sample was peripheral blood. These receptors all stem from a human donor in a cohort sampled during active COVID-19.

This clone was observed a handful of times. V and J are TRBV5-1 and TRBJ2-3, with TRBD1 identical over 7 bases. The CDR3 covers 12 residues. V was clipped by 2 bases and J by 6 bases; unmatched bases: 0. Germline V gene sequence: CDR1 SGHRS, CDR2 YFSETQ. CDR3 sequence reads: CASSLQGDTQYF. The CDR3 bases are TGCGCCAGCAGCTTACAGGGGGATACGCAGTATTTT.

V is TRBV12-2 and J is TRBJ2-2; TRBD2, the table's D call, was not compared with the DNA. TRBV12-2 is deemed a pseudogene. This CDR3 is 17 amino acids long. The CDR3 bases are TGTGCAAGTCGCTCCCGAGGGTTTAGCGGGGGGTCCGGGGAGCTGTTTTTT. As protein: CASRSRGFSGGSGELFF.

The V call is TRBV13, the J call TRBJ2-5; 10 bases are shared with TRBD1. This CDR3 has 19 amino acids. The trim removed 4 bases at V and 2 bases at J, leaving 16 bases unmatched. Germline CDR1 and CDR2: PRHDT and FYEKMQ (reference sequence). In DNA form, the CDR3 reads TGTGCCAGCAGCTCGTCCCGTCGTTGGGGACAGGGGATACAAGAGACCCAGTACTTC. It is translated as CASSSSRRWGQGIQETQYF.

The CDR3 DNA is TGTGCCAGCAGCCAAGATTTGGACACCACTAACTATGGCTACACCTTC. It codes for CASSQDLDTTNYGYTF. The chain links TRBV3-1 (or the pseudogene TRBV3-2) to TRBJ1-2; a possible D gene is TRBD1 (5 bases). The CDR3 runs 16 residues. Looked up from germline, CDR1 is LGHDT and CDR2 is YNNKEL (reference sequence). V gave up 0 bases and J gave up 0 bases, with 11 bases separating them.

The CDR3 region is CATSRVRGSSYEQYF. In DNA form, the CDR3 reads TGTGCCACCAGCAGAGTACGAGGCAGCTCCTACGAGCAGTACTTC. This sequence joins TRBV15 and TRBJ2-7; D gene unclear. The length of the CDR3 is 15 residues. In germline, CDR1 is LNHNV, CDR2 YYDKDF (reference sequence). Trimming pared 1 base from V and 0 bases from J, leaving 10 bases between.

The rearrangement uses TRBV18 and TRBJ2-1; TRBD2 matches 14 bases. V shed 3 bases, J shed 7 bases, and the junction held 2 bases outside the gene matches. Germline V CDR1 and CDR2: KGHSH, LQKENI. CDR3 size: 15 residues. CDR3 sequence: CASSPGTSGSNEQFF. DNA for the CDR3: TGTGCCAGCTCACCCGGGACTAGCGGGAGTAATGAGCAGTTCTTC.

This chain joins TRBV7-8 and TRBJ2-1; D is possibly TRBD2 (6 bases). Germline lookup yields CDR1 SGHVS and CDR2 FQNEAQ. Deletions cut 1 base from V and 0 bases from J, with 13 bases between. The CDR3 covers 17 residues. The CDR3 loop is CASSLVGGRHSYNEQFF. In nucleotides, the CDR3 is TGTGCCAGCAGCTTAGTAGGAGGGCGCCACTCCTACAATGAGCAGTTCTTC. Full variable domain (missing parts from reference TRBV7-8 and TRBJ2-1): GAGVSQSPRYKVAKRGQDVALRCDPISGHVSLFWYQQALGQGPEFLTYFQNEAQLDKSGLPSDRFFAERPEGSVSTLKIQRTQQEDSAVYLCASSLVGGRHSYNEQFFGPGTRLTVL.

V is TRBV28 and J is TRBJ2-5, with 8 bases aligning to TRBD2. The V segment lost 5 bases and the J segment 5 bases; nucleotides outside the gene matches: 7. The CDR3 is 14 amino acids. The germline V gene encodes CDR1 MDHEN and CDR2 SYDVKM. The CDR3 coding sequence is TGTGCCAGCAGTCCCCGCCGGGGGGGCGAGACCCAGTACTTC. Translating gives CASSPRRGGETQYF.

The chain recombines TRBV10-3 with TRBJ2-3, with 11 bases lining up with TRBD2. This CDR3 region has 18 residues. CDR1 and CDR2 from the germline V gene are ENHRY and SYGVKD. The trim removed 0 bases at V and 7 bases at J, leaving 12 bases unmatched. CDR3: CAISESTLAGGAWNTQYF. In DNA form, the CDR3 reads TGTGCCATCAGTGAGTCGACGCTAGCGGGGGGCGCTTGGAATACGCAGTATTTT.

This clone was picked up one time. The chain couples TRBV12-3 or TRBV12-4 to TRBJ1-2; 9 positions agree with TRBD1. J lost 2 bases, V lost 6 bases, and 1 base had no gene match. The CDR3 spans 13 residues. The CDR3 nucleotides read TGTGCCAGCAGGGGGACAGGGAACTATGGCTACACCTTC. Protein: CASRGTGNYGYTF.

This clone was found a few times. This sequence joins TRBV11-3 and TRBJ2-7; D not resolved. This CDR3 comprises 14 residues. The germline V gene encodes CDR1 SGHNT and CDR2 YENEEA. The germline V and J ends were trimmed by 1 base and 0 bases, with 7 bases remaining between them. The CDR3 nucleotides read TGTGCCAGCAGCTTAGCGGAGAGCTCCTACGAGCAGTACTTC. Translation gives CASSLAESSYEQYF.

This chain links TRBV24-1 with TRBJ2-3; D perhaps matches TRBD1 (5 bases). This CDR3 spans 13 amino acids. From germline, CDR1 is KGHDR and CDR2 SFDVKD. Trimming took 6 bases from V and 6 from J, leaving 12 bases between them. CDR3 bases: TGTGCCACCAGTAGGCAGGGAACGGATACGCAGTATTTT. Translating gives CATSRQGTDTQYF.

By sample share, this clone is medium-sized. The chain has TRBV5-1 and TRBJ1-2, with D tentatively TRBD1 (5 bases). Germline V gene sequence: CDR1 SGHRS, CDR2 YFSETQ. With 0 bases removed from V and 1 base from J, the gap between germline ends came to 13 bases. The CDR3 spans 16 residues. The CDR3 spells CASSLDAGGINYGYTF. CDR3 sequence (DNA): TGCGCCAGCAGCTTGGATGCGGGGGGGATTAACTATGGCTACACCTTC.

The chain couples TRBV4-2 to TRBJ2-3, with 9 nucleotides matching TRBD2. The length of the CDR3 is 16 residues. Germline trimming cut 0 bases from V and 1 base from J; bases unmatched to any gene: 2. Germline lookup yields CDR1 LGHNA and CDR2 YNFKEQ. The chain's CDR3 is CASSQEWTSGTDTQYF. For the CDR3, the DNA is TGTGCCAGCAGCCAAGAGTGGACTAGCGGCACAGATACGCAGTATTTT.

This chain connects TRBV5-1 to TRBJ2-5; D uncertain. Germline V CDR1 and CDR2: SGHRS, YFSETQ. This CDR3 region has 13 residues. Trimming removed 0 bases from V and 5 bases from J, with 8 bases in between. The CDR3 DNA sequence: TGCGCCAGCAGCTTGGCTGGCTCCGAGACCCAGTACTTC. Encoded protein: CASSLAGSETQYF.

The rearrangement joins TRBV20-1 to TRBJ2-2; TRBD2 aligns across 9 bases. V gave up 6 bases and J gave up 5 bases; unmatched junction bases: 16. Germline V gene lookup returns CDR1 DFQATT and CDR2 SNEGSKA (reference sequence). The CDR3 consists of 17 residues. CDR3 DNA sequence: TGCAGTGCAAGTAAGATCGTAGCGGGGGTGCCAACCGGGGAGCTGTTTTTT. Protein product: CSASKIVAGVPTGELFF.

This chain links TRBV2 with TRBJ2-5; TRBD2 matches at 9 bases. Trimming took 3 bases from V and 4 from J; bases not matched to a gene: 9. Per the germline V gene, CDR1 is SNHLY and CDR2 is FYNNEI. The CDR3 sequence is 16 residues long. The DNA for the CDR3 is TGTGCCAGCAGTGACCCCTCTCCGCGGGGGGGAGAGACCCAGTACTTC. This translates into CASSDPSPRGGETQYF.

This clone was seen more than once but under ten times. The chain links TRBV7-9 to TRBJ1-2; D remains ambiguous. The CDR3 has 12 residues. In germline, CDR1 is SEHNR, CDR2 FQNEAQ (reference sequence). V was trimmed by 1 base and J by 4 bases, leaving 4 bases between them. The DNA of the CDR3 is TGTGCCAGCAGCTTAGACAGCTATGGCTACACCTTC. Translation gives CASSLDSYGYTF.

This rearrangement joins TRBV6-2 or TRBV6-3 to TRBJ1-2; the D gene is possibly TRBD1 (5 bases). Germline V lookup: CDR1 MNHEY, CDR2 SVGEGT. CDR3 length: 17 residues. Trimming removed 0 bases from V and 2 bases from J, with 16 bases in between. In DNA form, the CDR3 reads TGTGCCAGCAGTTACTCGATTATTGGGAGGGACAACTATGGCTACACCTTC. Amino acid sequence: CASSYSIIGRDNYGYTF.

The chain couples TRBV6-5 to TRBJ1-2, with TRBD1 matching 7 bases. Germline lookup yields CDR1 MNHEY and CDR2 SVGAGI. The V gene end was trimmed by 4 bases and the J gene end by 1 base; junction bases not matched to a gene: 6. This CDR3 contains 15 residues. The CDR3 is CASSSWDRLNYGYTF. The CDR3 coding sequence is TGTGCCAGCAGTTCCTGGGACAGACTTAACTATGGCTACACCTTC.

The rearrangement links TRBV10-3 to TRBJ2-3, with 8 bases fitting TRBD1. Germline V lookup: CDR1 ENHRY, CDR2 SYGVKD. This CDR3 is 15 amino acids long. Trimming at V came to 3 bases and at J to 0 bases, leaving 2 bases not matched to a gene. The CDR3 sequence is CAISDRGPSTDTQYF. In DNA form, the CDR3 reads TGTGCCATCAGTGACAGGGGGCCCAGCACAGATACGCAGTATTTT.

The chain links TRBV21-1 to TRBJ2-7; TRBD2 was called by the table and not checked on the DNA. TRBV21-1 counts as a pseudogene. The CDR3 length is 16 residues. The DNA of the CDR3 is TGTGCCAGCAGCAAAGCGGTAGCGGGGTACCACTACGAGCAGTACTTC. Amino acid sequence: CASSKAVAGYHYEQYF.

In the case of this clone: Additional DNA sequences in this sample encode the identical CDR3. The chain links TRBV2 to TRBJ2-3; D is uncertain. Germline V gene data show CDR1 as SNHLY and CDR2 as FYNNEI. This CDR3 contains 12 residues. V was shortened by 4 bases and J by 4 bases, with 6 bases between the two germline ends. The CDR3 reads CASSVSPDTQYF. Written as DNA, the CDR3 is TGTGCCAGCAGTGTAAGCCCAGATACGCAGTATTTT. Combining the CDR3 with reference TRBV2 and TRBJ2-3 gives the whole variable domain EPEVTQTPSHQVTQMGQEVILRCVPISNHLYFYWYRQILGQKVEFLVSFYNNEISEKSEIFDDQFSVERPDGSNFTLKIRSTKLEDSAMYFCASSVSPDTQYFGPGTRLTVL.

This chain joins TRBV7-9 and TRBJ1-5; a weak D match, TRBD1 (6 bases). V dropped 1 base and J dropped 5 bases, with 9 bases sitting between them. Germline CDR1 and CDR2: SEHNR and FQNEAQ (reference sequence). The CDR3 has 14 residues. The CDR3 DNA reads TGTGCCAGCAGCTTAGGGTCAGGGGATCAGCCCCAGCATTTT. This translates into CASSLGSGDQPQHF.

This chain uses TRBV5-5 with TRBJ2-1; the D gene is possibly TRBD1 (5 bases). CDR3 length equals 14 residues. In germline, CDR1 is SGHKS, CDR2 YYEKEE (reference sequence). V gave up 4 bases and J gave up 4 bases, with 12 bases separating them. The CDR3 DNA reads as TGTGCCAGCAGCCCAGCGACAGTTTACAATGAGCAGTTCTTC. Residues: CASSPATVYNEQFF.

This clone has just a few counts. V gene TRBV21-1 combines with J gene TRBJ1-3; no check of the table's D call, TRBD1, against the DNA was made. TRBV21-1 is recorded as a pseudogene. This CDR3 has 16 residues. CDR3 bases: TGTGCCAGCATCACGGGACAGGGAGTCGCTGGAAACACCATATATTTT. It is translated as CASITGQGVAGNTIYF.